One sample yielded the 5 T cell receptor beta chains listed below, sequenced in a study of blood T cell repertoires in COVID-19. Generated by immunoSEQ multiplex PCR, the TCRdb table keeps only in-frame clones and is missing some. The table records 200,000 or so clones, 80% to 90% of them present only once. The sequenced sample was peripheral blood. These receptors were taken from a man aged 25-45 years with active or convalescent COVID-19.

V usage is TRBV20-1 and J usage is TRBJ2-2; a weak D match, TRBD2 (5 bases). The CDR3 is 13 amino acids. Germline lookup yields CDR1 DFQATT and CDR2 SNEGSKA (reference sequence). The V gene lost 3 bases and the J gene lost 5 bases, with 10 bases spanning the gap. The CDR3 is CSASRGGTGELFF. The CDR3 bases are TGCAGTGCTAGTCGGGGTGGGACCGGGGAGCTGTTTTTT.

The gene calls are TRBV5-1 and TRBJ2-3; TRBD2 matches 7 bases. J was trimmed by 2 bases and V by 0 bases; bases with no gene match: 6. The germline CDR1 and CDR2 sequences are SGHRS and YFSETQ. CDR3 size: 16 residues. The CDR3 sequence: CASSLGGGLNTDTQYF. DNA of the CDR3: TGCGCCAGCAGCTTGGGGGGAGGGCTAAACACAGATACGCAGTATTTT. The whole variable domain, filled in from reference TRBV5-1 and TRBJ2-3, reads KAGVTQTPRYLIKTRGQQVTLSCSPISGHRSVSWYQQTPGQGLQFLFEYFSETQRNKGNFPGRFSGRQFSNSRSEMNVSTLELGDSALYLCASSLGGGLNTDTQYFGPGTRLTVL.

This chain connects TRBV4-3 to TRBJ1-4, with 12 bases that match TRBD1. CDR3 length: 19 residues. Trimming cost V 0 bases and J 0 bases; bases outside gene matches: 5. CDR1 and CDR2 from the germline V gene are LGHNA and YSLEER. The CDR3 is CASSQDGTGGEATNEKLFF. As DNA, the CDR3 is TGCGCCAGCAGCCAAGATGGGACAGGGGGCGAGGCAACTAATGAAAAACTGTTTTTT.

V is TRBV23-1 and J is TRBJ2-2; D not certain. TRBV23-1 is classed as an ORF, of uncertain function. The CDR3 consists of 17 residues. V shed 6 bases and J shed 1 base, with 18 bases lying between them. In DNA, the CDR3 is TGCGCCAGCAGCCACCGCCACGGTCCTATGAACACCGGGGAGCTGTTTTTT. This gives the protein CASSHRHGPMNTGELFF.

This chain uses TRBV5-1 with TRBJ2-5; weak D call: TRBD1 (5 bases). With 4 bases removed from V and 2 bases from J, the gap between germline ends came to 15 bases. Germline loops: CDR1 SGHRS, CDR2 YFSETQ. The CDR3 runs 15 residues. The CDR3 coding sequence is TGCGCCAGCAGCCTCTTCCAGGGTGCACAAGAGACCCAGTACTTC. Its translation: CASSLFQGAQETQYF. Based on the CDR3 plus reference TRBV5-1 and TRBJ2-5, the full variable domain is KAGVTQTPRYLIKTRGQQVTLSCSPISGHRSVSWYQQTPGQGLQFLFEYFSETQRNKGNFPGRFSGRQFSNSRSEMNVSTLELGDSALYLCASSLFQGAQETQYFGPGTRLLVL.